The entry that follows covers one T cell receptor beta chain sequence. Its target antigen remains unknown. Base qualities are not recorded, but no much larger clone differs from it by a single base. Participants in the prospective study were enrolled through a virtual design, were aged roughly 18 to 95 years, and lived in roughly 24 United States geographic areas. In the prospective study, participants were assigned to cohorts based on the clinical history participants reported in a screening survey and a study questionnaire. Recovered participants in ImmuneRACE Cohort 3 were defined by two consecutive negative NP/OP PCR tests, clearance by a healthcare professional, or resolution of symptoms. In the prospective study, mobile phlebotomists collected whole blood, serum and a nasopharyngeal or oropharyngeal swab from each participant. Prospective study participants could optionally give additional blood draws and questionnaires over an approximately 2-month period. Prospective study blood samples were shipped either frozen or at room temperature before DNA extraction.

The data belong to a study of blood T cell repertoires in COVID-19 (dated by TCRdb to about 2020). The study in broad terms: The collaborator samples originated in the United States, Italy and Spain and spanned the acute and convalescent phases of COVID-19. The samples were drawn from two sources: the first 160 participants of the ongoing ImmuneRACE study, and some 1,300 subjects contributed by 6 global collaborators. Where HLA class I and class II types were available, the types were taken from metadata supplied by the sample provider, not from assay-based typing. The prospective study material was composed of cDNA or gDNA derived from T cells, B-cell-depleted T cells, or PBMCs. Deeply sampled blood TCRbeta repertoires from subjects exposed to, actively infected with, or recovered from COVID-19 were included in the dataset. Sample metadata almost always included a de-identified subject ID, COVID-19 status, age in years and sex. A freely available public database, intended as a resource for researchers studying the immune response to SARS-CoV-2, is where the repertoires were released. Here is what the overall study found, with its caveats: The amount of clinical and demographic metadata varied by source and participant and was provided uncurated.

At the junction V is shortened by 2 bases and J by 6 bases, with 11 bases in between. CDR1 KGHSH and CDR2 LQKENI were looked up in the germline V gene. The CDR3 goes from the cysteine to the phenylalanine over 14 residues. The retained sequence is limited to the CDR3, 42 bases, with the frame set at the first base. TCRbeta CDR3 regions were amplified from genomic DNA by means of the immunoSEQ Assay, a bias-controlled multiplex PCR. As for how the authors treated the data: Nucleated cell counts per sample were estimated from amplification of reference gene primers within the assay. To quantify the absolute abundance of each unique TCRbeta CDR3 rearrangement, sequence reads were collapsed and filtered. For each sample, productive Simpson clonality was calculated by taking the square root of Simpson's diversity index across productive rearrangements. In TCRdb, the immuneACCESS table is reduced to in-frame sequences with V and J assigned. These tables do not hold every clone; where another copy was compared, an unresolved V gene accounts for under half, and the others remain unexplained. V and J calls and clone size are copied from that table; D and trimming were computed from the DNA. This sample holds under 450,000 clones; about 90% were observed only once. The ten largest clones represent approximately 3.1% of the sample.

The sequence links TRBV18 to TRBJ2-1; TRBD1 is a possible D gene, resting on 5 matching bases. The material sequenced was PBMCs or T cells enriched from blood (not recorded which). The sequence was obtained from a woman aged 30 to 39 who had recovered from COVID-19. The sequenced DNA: TGTGCCAGCTCACCATCGATGACAGCCAATGAGCAGTTCTTC. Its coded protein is CASSPSMTANEQFF.